These T cell receptor beta chains were read from a single sample in a study of blood T cell repertoires in COVID-19. The protocol was immunoSEQ multiplex PCR, while the TCRdb copy is restricted to in-frame clones and leaves out a portion. The sample has about 100,000 clones, roughly 84% seen once; the top ten hold approximately 7.3%. Source material: peripheral blood. All receptors come from a man in his thirties or forties in a cohort sampled during active COVID-19. CDR3s include the opening cysteine and the closing phenylalanine or tryptophan. The order of the fields is V gene, D gene, J gene, clone size, CDR3 protein, CDR3 DNA. The D gene is left open where the match is weak. The listing skips clone size in some rows; elsewhere it reads once, few, many or a size class.

v_gene: TRBV18
d_gene: -
j_gene: TRBJ1-1
abundance: -
CDR3aa: CASSQVTGLGAFF
CDR3nt: TGTGCCAGCTCACAGGTGACAGGACTCGGAGCTTTCTTT

v_gene: TRBV6-5
d_gene: -
j_gene: TRBJ2-2
abundance: -
CDR3aa: CASSLRAGELFF
CDR3nt: TGTGCCAGCAGTCTCAGGGCCGGGGAGCTGTTTTTT

v_gene: TRBV27
d_gene: -
j_gene: TRBJ1-3
abundance: -
CDR3aa: CASSLSGPGNTIYF
CDR3nt: TGTGCCAGCAGTTTATCGGGCCCGGGGAACACCATATATTTT

v_gene: TRBV11-3
d_gene: TRBD1
j_gene: TRBJ2-7
abundance: once
CDR3aa: CEGAATYSYEQYF
CDR3nt: TGTGAGGGGGCAGCTACCTATTCCTACGAGCAGTACTTC

v_gene: TRBV9
d_gene: TRBD1
j_gene: TRBJ1-2
abundance: -
CDR3aa: CASSPNLGQGAFGYTF
CDR3nt: TGTGCCAGCAGCCCCAATCTGGGACAGGGGGCATTTGGCTACACCTTC

v_gene: TRBV27
d_gene: -
j_gene: TRBJ1-2
abundance: -
CDR3aa: CASSGTLRTAHIYGYTF
CDR3nt: TGTGCCAGCAGTGGGACCCTTCGGACAGCACATATCTATGGCTACACCTTC

v_gene: TRBV28
d_gene: TRBD2
j_gene: TRBJ2-3
abundance: -
CDR3aa: CASFTIAGRTDTQYF
CDR3nt: TGTGCCAGCTTTACCATAGCGGGGCGCACAGATACGCAGTATTTT

v_gene: TRBV18
d_gene: -
j_gene: TRBJ2-5
abundance: -
CDR3aa: CASSPPETNGQLETQYF
CDR3nt: TGTGCCAGCTCACCCCCCGAAACGAACGGACAGTTGGAGACCCAGTACTTC

v_gene: TRBV12-2
d_gene: -
j_gene: TRBJ2-1
abundance: -
CDR3aa: CASLTNYNEQFF
CDR3nt: TGTGCAAGTCTCACTAACTACAATGAGCAGTTCTTC

v_gene: TRBV5-1
d_gene: -
j_gene: TRBJ2-7
abundance: -
CDR3aa: CASSSHEGGQYF
CDR3nt: TGCGCCAGCAGCTCCCACGAGGGCGGGCAGTACTTC

v_gene: TRBV18
d_gene: TRBD2
j_gene: TRBJ2-2
abundance: -
CDR3aa: CASSPRIGLAEPTANTGELFF
CDR3nt: TGTGCCAGCTCACCGAGGATCGGACTAGCGGAACCAACCGCGAACACCGGGGAGCTGTTTTTT

v_gene: TRBV5-1
d_gene: TRBD2
j_gene: TRBJ2-1
abundance: -
CDR3aa: CASSPTSPAGGPVGYRNEQFF
CDR3nt: TGCGCCAGCAGCCCCACCTCTCCAGCGGGGGGGCCGGTCGGGTATCGGAATGAGCAGTTCTTC

v_gene: TRBV11-2
d_gene: -
j_gene: TRBJ2-7
abundance: few
CDR3aa: CASSLVPGDEQYF
CDR3nt: TGTGCCAGCAGCTTAGTCCCAGGGGACGAGCAGTACTTC

v_gene: TRBV6-5
d_gene: -
j_gene: TRBJ1-3
abundance: -
CDR3aa: CASRGSGNTIYF
CDR3nt: TGTGCCTCCCGGGGTTCTGGAAACACCATATATTTT

v_gene: TRBV12-5
d_gene: TRBD1
j_gene: TRBJ1-6
abundance: -
CDR3aa: CASGLWWDSCVLGDSPLHF
CDR3nt: TGTGCTAGTGGTTTGTGGTGGGACAGTTGTGTTTTGGGCGATTCACCCCTCCACTTT

v_gene: TRBV6-5
d_gene: -
j_gene: TRBJ1-5
abundance: -
CDR3aa: CASAGFSNQPQHF
CDR3nt: TGTGCCAGCGCAGGGTTTAGCAATCAGCCCCAGCATTTT

v_gene: TRBV27
d_gene: TRBD1
j_gene: TRBJ1-1
abundance: -
CDR3aa: CASSPLGTGPRSEAFF
CDR3nt: TGTGCCAGCAGTCCTCTGGGGACAGGCCCCAGGAGTGAAGCTTTCTTT

v_gene: TRBV18
d_gene: -
j_gene: TRBJ2-5
abundance: once
CDR3aa: CASSPVDTQETQYF
CDR3nt: TGTGCCAGCTCACCAGTTGACACCCAAGAGACCCAGTACTTC

v_gene: TRBV2
d_gene: -
j_gene: TRBJ1-2
abundance: -
CDR3aa: CAGSQGLSYGYTF
CDR3nt: TGTGCCGGATCACAGGGTTTGAGCTATGGCTACACCTTC

v_gene: TRBV4-3
d_gene: -
j_gene: TRBJ2-1
abundance: -
CDR3aa: CASSQVPVGGDEQFF
CDR3nt: TGCGCCAGCAGCCAAGTCCCAGTGGGGGGAGATGAGCAGTTCTTC